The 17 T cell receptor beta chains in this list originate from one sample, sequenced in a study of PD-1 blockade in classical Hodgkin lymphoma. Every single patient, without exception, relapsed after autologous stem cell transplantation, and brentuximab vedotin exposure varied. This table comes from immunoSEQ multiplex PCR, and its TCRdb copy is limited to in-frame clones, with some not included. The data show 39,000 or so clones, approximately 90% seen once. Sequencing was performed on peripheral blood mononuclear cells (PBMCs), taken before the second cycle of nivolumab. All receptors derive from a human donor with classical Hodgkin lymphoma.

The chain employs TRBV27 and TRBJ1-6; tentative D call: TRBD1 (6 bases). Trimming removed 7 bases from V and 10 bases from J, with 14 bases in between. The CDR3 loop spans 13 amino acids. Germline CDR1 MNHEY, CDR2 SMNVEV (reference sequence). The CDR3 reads CASKFKGVSPLHF. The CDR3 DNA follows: TGTGCCAGCAAATTCAAGGGGGTCTCACCCCTCCACTTT.

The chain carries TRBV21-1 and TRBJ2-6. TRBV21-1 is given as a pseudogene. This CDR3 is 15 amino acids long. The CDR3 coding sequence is TGTGCCAGCAGCCCAGGGGCGGGAGGGGCCAACGTCCTGACTTTC. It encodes CASSPGAGGANVLTF.

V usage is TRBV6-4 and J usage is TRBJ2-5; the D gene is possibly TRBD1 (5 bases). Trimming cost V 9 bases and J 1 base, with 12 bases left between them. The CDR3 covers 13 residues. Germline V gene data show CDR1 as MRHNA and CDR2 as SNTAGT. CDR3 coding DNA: TGTGCCAGTAACCGACAGCCCCAAGAGACCCAGTACTTC. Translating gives CASNRQPQETQYF.

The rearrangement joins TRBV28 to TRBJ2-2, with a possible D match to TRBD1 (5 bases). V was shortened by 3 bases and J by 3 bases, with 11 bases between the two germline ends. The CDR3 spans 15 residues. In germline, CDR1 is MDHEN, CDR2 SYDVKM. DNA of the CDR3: TGTGCCAGCAGTTTCGGTGGGGCTCACACCGGGGAGCTGTTTTTT. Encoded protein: CASSFGGAHTGELFF.

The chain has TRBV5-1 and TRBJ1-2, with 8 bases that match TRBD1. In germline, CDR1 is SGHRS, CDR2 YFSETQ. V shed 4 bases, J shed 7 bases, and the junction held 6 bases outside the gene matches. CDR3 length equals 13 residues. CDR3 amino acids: CASSAQGAGGYTF. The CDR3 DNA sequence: TGCGCCAGCAGCGCGCAGGGGGCTGGTGGCTACACCTTC.

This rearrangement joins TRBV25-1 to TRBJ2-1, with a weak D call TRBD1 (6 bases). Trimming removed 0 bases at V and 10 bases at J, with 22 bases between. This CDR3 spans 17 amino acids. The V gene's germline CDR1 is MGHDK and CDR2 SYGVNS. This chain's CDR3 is CASSEYMRQALSREQFF. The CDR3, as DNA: TGTGCCAGCAGTGAATATATGAGACAGGCTTTATCCCGAGAGCAGTTCTTC.

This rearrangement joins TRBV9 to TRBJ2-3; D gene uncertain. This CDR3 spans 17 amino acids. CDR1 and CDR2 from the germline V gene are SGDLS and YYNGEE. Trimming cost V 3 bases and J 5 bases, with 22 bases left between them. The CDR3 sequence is CASSAEGMGSRVDTQYF. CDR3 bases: TGTGCCAGCAGCGCCGAAGGGATGGGCTCCCGGGTAGATACGCAGTATTTT.

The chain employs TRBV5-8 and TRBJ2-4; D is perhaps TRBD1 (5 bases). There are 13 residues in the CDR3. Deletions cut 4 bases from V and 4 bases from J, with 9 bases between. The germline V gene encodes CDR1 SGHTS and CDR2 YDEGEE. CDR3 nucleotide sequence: TGTGCCAGCAGCCGCAGACAGAAAAACATTCAGTACTTC. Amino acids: CASSRRQKNIQYF. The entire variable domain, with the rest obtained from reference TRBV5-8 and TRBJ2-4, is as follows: EAGVTQSPTHLIKTRGQQATLRCSPISGHTSVYWYQQALGLGLQFLLWYDEGEERNRGNFPPRFSGRQFPNYSSELNVNALELEDSALYLCASSRRQKNIQYFGAGTRLSVL.

The CDR3: CASRPARGNSPLHF. CDR3 coding DNA: TGTGCCAGTAGACCCGCTAGGGGCAATTCACCCCTCCACTTT. The rearrangement uses TRBV19 and TRBJ1-6; possible D gene TRBD1, 5 bases. The CDR3 totals 14 residues. Trimming left V 6 bases short and J 7 bases short, with 13 bases between. Germline V gene lookup returns CDR1 LNHDA and CDR2 SQIVND (reference sequence).

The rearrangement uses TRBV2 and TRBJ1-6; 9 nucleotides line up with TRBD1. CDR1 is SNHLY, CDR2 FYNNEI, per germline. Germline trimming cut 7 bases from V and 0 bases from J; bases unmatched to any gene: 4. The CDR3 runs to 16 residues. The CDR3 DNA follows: TGTGCCAGCATCAAGGACAGGGGCTCCTATAATTCACCCCTCCACTTT. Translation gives CASIKDRGSYNSPLHF.

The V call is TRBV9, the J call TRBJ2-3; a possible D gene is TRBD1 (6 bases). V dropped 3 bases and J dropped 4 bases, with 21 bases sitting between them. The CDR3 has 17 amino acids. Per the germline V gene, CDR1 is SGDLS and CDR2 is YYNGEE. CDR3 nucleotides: TGTGCCAGCAGCGACCGAAGACAGGTAGGGTCCCCAGATACGCAGTATTTT. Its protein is CASSDRRQVGSPDTQYF.

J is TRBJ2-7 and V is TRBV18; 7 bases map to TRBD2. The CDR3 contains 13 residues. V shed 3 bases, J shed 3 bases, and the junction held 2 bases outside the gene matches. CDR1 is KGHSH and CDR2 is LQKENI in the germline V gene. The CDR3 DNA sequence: TGTGCCAGCTCACCTGTAGCGGGCTACGAGCAGTACTTC. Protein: CASSPVAGYEQYF.

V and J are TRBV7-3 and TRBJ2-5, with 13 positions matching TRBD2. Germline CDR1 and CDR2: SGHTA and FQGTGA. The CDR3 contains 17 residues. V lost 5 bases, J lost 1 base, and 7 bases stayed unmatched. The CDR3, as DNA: TGTGCCAGCAGCCCGACGGGACTAGCGGGAACCCAAGAGACCCAGTACTTC. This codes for CASSPTGLAGTQETQYF.

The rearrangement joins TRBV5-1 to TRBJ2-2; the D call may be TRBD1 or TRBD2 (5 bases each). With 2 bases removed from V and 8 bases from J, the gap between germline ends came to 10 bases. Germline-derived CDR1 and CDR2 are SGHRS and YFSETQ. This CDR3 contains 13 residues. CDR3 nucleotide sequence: TGCGCCAGCAGCTTCACCGGGGCTGGGGAGCTGTTTTTT. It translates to CASSFTGAGELFF.

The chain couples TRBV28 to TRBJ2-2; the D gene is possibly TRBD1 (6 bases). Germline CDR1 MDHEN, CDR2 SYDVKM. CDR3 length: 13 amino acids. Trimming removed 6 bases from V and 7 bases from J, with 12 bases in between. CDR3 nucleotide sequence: TGTGCCAGCAGGAGACAGGCTCGCGGGGAGCTGTTTTTT. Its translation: CASRRQARGELFF.

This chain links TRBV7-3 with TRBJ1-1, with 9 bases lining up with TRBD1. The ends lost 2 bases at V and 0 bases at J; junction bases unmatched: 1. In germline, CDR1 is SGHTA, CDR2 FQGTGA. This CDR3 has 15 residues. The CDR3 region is CASSLGTGMNTEAFF. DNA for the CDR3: TGTGCCAGCAGCTTAGGGACAGGGATGAACACTGAAGCTTTCTTT. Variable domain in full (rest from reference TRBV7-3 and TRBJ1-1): GAGVSQTPSNKVTEKGKYVELRCDPISGHTALYWYRQSLGQGPEFLIYFQGTGAADDSGLPNDRFFAVRPEGSVSTLKIQRTERGDSAVYLCASSLGTGMNTEAFFGQGTRLTVV.

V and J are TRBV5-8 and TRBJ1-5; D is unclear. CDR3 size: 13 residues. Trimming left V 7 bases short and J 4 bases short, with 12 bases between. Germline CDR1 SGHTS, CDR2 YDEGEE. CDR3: CASGSRKNQPQHF. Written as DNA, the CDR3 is TGTGCCAGCGGGAGTAGGAAGAATCAGCCCCAGCATTTT.